This TCR beta chain was found in a study of technical replicates of blood from four donors (dated by TCRdb to about 2017). This clone has only one observation. Its antigen has not been determined. No base qualities exist here, and no much larger clone lies one base off it. The method was the immunoSEQ multiplex PCR assay. The table was pulled from immuneACCESS by TCRdb, which kept in-frame rearrangements only. Such tables lose some clones; where checked, under half of the loss comes from unresolved V genes, and the rest has no known cause. This sample gives 65,000 to 95,000 clones in total; about 93% of them show up just once. The ten biggest clones cover approximately 0.41% of the sample. The germline V gene encodes CDR1 MNHEY and CDR2 SVGAGI. A distance of 10 bases separates the germline ends of V and J, which lose 4 bases and 3 bases respectively. The CDR3, cysteine through phenylalanine, is 13 amino acids long. The sequence is cut down to CDR3 DNA, 39 bases in frame from base 1.

Sample: T cells isolated from PBMCs. Recombination linked TRBV6-5 to TRBJ2-7; no confident D gene assignment can be made. This TCR was sampled from a human donor in good health. CDR3 region: CASSFDSNYEQYF. The DNA sequence follows: TGTGCCAGCAGTTTTGACTCTAACTACGAGCAGTACTTC.